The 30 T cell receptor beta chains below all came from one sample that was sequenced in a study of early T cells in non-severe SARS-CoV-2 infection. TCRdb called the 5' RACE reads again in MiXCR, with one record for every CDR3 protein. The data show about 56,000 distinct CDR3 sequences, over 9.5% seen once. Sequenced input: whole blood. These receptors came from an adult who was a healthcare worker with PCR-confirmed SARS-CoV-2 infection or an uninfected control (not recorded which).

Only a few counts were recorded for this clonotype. The CDR3 DNA reads TGTGCCAGCAGTTACGTGGACACCGGGGCAGCTTTCTTT. Encoded protein: CASSYVDTGAAFF. The chain recombines TRBV6-6 with TRBJ1-1; tentative D call: TRBD1 (5 bases). The germline V and J ends were trimmed by 2 bases and 10 bases, with 14 bases remaining between them. The germline gives CDR1 MNHNY, CDR2 SVGAGI (reference sequence). This CDR3 contains 13 residues.

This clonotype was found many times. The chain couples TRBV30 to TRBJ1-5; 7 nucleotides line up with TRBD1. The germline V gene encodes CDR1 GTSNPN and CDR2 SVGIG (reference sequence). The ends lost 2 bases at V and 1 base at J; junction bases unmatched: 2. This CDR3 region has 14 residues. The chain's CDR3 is CAWSTGQSNQPQHF. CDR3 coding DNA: TGTGCCTGGAGTACGGGACAGAGCAATCAGCCCCAGCATTTT.

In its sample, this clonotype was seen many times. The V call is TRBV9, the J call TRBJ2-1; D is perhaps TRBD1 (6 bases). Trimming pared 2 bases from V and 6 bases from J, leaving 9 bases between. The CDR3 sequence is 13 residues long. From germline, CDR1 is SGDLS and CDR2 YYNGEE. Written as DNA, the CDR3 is TGTGCCAGCAGCGTGAGGGGGTCCAATGAGCAGTTCTTC. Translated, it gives CASSVRGSNEQFF.

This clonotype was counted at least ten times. CDR3 coding DNA: TGCAGCGTTAAAGGGGGCGAGGGGAAAACTAACTATGGCTACACCTTC. The encoded protein is CSVKGGEGKTNYGYTF. This rearrangement joins TRBV29-1 to TRBJ1-2; TRBD1 matches 7 bases. V lost 5 bases, J lost 0 bases, and 12 bases stayed unmatched. The germline V gene has CDR1 SQVTM and CDR2 ANQGSEA. This CDR3 has 16 residues. Based on the CDR3 plus reference TRBV29-1 and TRBJ1-2, the full variable domain is SAVISQKPSRDICQRGTSLTIQCQVDSQVTMMFWYRQQPGQSLTLIATANQGSEATYESGFVIDKFPISRPNLTFSTLTVSNMSPEDSSIYLCSVKGGEGKTNYGYTFGSGTRLTVV.

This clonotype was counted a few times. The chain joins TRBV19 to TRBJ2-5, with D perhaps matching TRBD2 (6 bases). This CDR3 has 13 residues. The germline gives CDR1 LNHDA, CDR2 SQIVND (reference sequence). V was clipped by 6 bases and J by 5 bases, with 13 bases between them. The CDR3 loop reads CASRLTGGETQYF. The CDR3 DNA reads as TGTGCCAGTAGGTTGACTGGAGGGGAGACCCAGTACTTC.

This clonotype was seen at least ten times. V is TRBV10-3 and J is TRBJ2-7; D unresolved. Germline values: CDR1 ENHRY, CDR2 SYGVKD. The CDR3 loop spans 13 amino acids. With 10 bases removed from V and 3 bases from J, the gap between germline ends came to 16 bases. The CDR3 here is CATKGTPNYEQYF. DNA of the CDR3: TGTGCCACCAAGGGAACCCCCAACTACGAGCAGTACTTC.

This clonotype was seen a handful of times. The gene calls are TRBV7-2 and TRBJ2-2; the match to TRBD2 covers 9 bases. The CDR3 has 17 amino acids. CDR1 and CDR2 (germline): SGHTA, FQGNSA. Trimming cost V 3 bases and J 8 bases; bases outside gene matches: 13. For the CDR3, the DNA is TGTGCCAGCAGCTTTACCGGGACTAGCACCTCATATGGGGAGCTGTTTTTT. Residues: CASSFTGTSTSYGELFF.

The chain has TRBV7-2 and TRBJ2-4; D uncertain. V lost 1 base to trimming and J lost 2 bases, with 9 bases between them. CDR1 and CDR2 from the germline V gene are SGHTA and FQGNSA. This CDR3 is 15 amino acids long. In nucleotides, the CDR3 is TGTGCCAGCAGCTTAGGTGACGTGACCAAAAACATTCAGTACTTC. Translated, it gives CASSLGDVTKNIQYF.

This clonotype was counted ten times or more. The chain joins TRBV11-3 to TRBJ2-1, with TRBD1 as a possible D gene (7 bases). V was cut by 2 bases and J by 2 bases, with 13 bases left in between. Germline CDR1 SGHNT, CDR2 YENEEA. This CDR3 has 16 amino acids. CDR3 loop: CASSLNRGGTYNEQFF. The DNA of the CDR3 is TGTGCCAGCAGCTTAAACAGGGGAGGAACCTACAATGAGCAGTTCTTC.

The CDR3 is CASRIDLSTYNEQFF. In nucleotides, the CDR3 is TGTGCCAGCAGAATTGACTTGAGTACCTACAATGAGCAGTTCTTC. The chain has TRBV11-1 and TRBJ2-1; D gene uncertain. This CDR3 region has 15 residues. The ends were cut back, 6 bases at V and 2 bases at J, with 14 bases in the middle. CDR1 is SGHAT, CDR2 FQDESV, per germline (reference sequence).

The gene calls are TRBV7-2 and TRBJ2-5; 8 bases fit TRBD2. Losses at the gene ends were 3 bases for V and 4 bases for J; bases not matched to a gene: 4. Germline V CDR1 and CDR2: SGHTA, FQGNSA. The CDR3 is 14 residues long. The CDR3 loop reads CASSFQAGAETQYF. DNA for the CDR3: TGTGCCAGCAGCTTTCAAGCGGGAGCAGAGACCCAGTACTTC.

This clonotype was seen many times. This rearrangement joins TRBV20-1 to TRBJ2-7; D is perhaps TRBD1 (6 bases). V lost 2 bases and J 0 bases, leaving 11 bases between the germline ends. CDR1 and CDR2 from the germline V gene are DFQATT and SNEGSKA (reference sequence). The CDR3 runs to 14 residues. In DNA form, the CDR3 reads TGCAGTGCTAGAAGGGACACGGTCTCCTACGAGCAGTACTTC. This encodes CSARRDTVSYEQYF.

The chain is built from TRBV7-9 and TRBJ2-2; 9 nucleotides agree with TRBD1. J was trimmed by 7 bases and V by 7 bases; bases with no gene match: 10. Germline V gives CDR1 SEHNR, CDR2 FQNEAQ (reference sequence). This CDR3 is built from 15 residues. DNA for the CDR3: TGTGCCAGCACCCGGACAGGGGTGGTTAGCGGGGAGCTGTTTTTT. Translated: CASTRTGVVSGELFF.

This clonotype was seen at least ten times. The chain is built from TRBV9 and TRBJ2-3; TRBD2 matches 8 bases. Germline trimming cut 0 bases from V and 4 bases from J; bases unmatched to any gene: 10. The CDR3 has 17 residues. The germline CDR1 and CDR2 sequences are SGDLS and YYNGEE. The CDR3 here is CASSVDREAGEADTQYF. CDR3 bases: TGTGCCAGCAGCGTAGATCGTGAAGCGGGAGAAGCAGATACGCAGTATTTT.

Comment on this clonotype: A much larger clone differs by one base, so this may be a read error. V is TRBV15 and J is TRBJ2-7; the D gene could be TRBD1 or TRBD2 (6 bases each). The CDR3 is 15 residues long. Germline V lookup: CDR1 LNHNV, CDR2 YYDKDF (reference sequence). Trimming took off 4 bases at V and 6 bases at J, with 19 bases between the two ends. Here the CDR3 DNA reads TGTGCCACCAGCAAAGATCCTACAGGGAGGTCCGAGCAGTACTTC. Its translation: CATSKDPTGRSEQYF.

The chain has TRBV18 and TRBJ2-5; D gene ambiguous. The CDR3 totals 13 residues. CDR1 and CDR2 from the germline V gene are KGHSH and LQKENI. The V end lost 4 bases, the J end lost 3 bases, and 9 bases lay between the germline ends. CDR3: CASSLRLEETQYF. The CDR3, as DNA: TGTGCCAGCTCACTCCGTCTAGAAGAGACCCAGTACTTC.

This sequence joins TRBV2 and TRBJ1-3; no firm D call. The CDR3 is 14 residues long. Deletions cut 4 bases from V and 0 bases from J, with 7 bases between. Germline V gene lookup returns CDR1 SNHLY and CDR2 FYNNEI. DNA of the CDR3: TGTGCCAGCAGTGCGACGGTCTCTGGAAACACCATATATTTT. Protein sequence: CASSATVSGNTIYF.

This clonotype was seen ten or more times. CDR3 sequence (DNA): TGCGCCAGCAGCCAAGTCCCCAATGAGCAGTTCTTC. The encoded protein is CASSQVPNEQFF. The chain uses TRBV4-1 and TRBJ2-1; D is uncertain. The CDR3 is 12 amino acids. V gave up 1 base and J gave up 6 bases, with 4 bases separating them. Germline V gene lookup returns CDR1 MGHRA and CDR2 YSYEKL.

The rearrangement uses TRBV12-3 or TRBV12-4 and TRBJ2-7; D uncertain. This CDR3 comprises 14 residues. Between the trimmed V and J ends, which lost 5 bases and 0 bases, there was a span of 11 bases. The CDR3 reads CASSPGVSSYEQYF. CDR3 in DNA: TGTGCCAGCAGTCCGGGCGTTAGCTCCTACGAGCAGTACTTC.

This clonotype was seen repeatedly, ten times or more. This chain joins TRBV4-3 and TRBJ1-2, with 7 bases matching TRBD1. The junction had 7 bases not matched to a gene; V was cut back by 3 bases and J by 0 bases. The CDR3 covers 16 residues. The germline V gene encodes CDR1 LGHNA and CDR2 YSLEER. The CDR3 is CASSQMTGTTNYGYTF. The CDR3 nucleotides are TGCGCCAGCAGCCAGATGACAGGGACCACTAACTATGGCTACACCTTC.

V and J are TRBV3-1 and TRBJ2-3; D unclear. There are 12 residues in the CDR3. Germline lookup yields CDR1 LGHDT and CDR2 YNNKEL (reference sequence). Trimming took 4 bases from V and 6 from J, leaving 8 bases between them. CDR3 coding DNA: TGTGCCAGCAGCCTCGTTTTCGATACGCAGTATTTT. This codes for CASSLVFDTQYF.

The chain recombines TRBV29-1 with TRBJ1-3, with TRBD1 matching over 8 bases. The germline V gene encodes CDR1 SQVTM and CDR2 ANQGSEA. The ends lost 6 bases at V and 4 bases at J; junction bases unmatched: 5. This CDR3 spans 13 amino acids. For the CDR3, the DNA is TGCAGCGTCGGACAGGGAACAGGAAACACCATATATTTT. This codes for CSVGQGTGNTIYF.

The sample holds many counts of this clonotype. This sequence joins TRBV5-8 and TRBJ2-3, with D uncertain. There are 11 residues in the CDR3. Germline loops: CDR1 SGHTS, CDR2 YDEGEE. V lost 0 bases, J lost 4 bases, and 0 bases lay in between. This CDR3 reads CASSLADTQYF. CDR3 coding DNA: TGTGCCAGCAGCTTGGCAGATACGCAGTATTTT.

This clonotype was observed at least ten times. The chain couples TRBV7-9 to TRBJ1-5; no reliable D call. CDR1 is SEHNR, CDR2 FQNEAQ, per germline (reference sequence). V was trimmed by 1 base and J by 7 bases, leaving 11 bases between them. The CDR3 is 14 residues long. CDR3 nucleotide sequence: TGTGCCAGCAGCTTAGTCGGCGGCGGGCAGCCCCAGCATTTT. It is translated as CASSLVGGGQPQHF.

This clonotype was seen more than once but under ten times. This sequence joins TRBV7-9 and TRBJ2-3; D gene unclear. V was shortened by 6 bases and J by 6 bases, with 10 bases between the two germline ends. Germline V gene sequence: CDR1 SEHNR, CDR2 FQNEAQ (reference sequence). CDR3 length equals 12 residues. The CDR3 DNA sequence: TGTGCCAGCAGACCGGCTTTGGATACGCAGTATTTT. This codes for CASRPALDTQYF. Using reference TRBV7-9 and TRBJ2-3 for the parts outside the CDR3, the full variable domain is DTGVSQNPRHKITKRGQNVTFRCDPISEHNRLYWYRQTLGQGPEFLTYFQNEAQLEKSRLLSDRFSAERPKGSFSTLEIQRTEQGDSAMYLCASRPALDTQYFGPGTRLTVL.

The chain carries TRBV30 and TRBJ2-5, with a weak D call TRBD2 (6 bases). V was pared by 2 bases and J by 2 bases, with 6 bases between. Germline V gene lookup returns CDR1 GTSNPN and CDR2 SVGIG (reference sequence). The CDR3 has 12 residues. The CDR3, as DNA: TGTGCCTGGAGTCGGGGGCAAGAGACCCAGTACTTC. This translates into CAWSRGQETQYF.

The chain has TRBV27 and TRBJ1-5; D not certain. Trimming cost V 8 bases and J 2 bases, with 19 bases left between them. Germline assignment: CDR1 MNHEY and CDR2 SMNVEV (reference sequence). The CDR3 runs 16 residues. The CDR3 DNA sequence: TGTGCCAGCCGACGGAGAAGAGGCGGAGGCAATCAGCCCCAGCATTTT. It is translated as CASRRRRGGGNQPQHF.

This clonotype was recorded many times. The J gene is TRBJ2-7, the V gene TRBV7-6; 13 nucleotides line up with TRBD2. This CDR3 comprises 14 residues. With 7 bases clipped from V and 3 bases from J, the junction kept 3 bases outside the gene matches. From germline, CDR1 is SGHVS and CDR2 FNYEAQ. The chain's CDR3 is CASTRTSGSYEQYF. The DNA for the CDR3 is TGTGCCAGCACCCGGACTAGCGGGAGCTACGAGCAGTACTTC.

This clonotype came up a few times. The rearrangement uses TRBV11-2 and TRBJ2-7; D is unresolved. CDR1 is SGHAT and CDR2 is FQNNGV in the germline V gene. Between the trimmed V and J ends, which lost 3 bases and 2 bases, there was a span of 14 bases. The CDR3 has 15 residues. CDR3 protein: CASSFPLGSPYEQYF. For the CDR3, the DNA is TGTGCCAGCAGCTTTCCCCTAGGCTCCCCCTACGAGCAGTACTTC.

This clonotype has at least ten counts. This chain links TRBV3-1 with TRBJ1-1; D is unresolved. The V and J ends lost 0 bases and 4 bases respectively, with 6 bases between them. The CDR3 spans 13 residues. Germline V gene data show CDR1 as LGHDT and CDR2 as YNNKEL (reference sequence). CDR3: CASSQDPGTEAFF. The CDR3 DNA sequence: TGTGCCAGCAGCCAAGATCCAGGCACTGAAGCTTTCTTT.